These 4 T cell receptor beta chains were sequenced from one sample in a study of T cells in tuberculosis. Repertoires were generated with immunoSEQ multiplex PCR, while TCRdb's copy carries only in-frame clones and drops some. The sample lists around 41,000 clones; 90% to 95% were seen once. The specimen was PBMCs. The source is a donor aged 5 to 30 with latent tuberculosis or without tuberculosis infection. Some clones in this sample may be carry-over from other donors' samples.

The CDR3 loop is CASTQGGTVQEAFF. Here the CDR3 DNA reads TGTGCCAGCACTCAAGGAGGGACAGTTCAAGAAGCTTTCTTT. The J gene is TRBJ1-1, the V gene TRBV28; 7 bases are a match to TRBD1. In germline, CDR1 is MDHEN, CDR2 SYDVKM. V trimming: 7 bases; J trimming: 8 bases; junction bases outside the gene matches: 13. The CDR3 covers 14 residues.

The V and J genes are TRBV28 and TRBJ1-4; TRBD1 matches 7 bases. Germline-derived CDR1 and CDR2 are MDHEN and SYDVKM. V was clipped by 6 bases and J by 4 bases; unmatched bases: 5. The CDR3 extends over 14 amino acids. The CDR3, as DNA: TGTGCCAGCAGCCGAACAGGGGATAATGAAAAACTGTTTTTT. It translates to CASSRTGDNEKLFF.

In this sample, this clone turned up once. The chain combines TRBV10-3 with TRBJ2-3, with 8 bases aligning to TRBD2. V lost 3 bases, J lost 0 bases, and 8 bases stayed unmatched. The CDR3 length is 17 residues. Germline CDR1 is ENHRY and CDR2 is SYGVKD. The CDR3 bases are TGTGCCATCAGTGATCCAGCGGGGGAGGTTAGCACAGATACGCAGTATTTT. It specifies CAISDPAGEVSTDTQYF.

This rearrangement joins TRBV9 to TRBJ1-2; the D gene is possibly TRBD1 (6 bases). With 4 bases removed from V and 8 bases from J, the gap between germline ends came to 21 bases. Germline values: CDR1 SGDLS, CDR2 YYNGEE. The CDR3 consists of 15 residues. The CDR3 spells CASSLRGHLGLGYTF. In DNA, the CDR3 is TGTGCCAGCAGCCTCAGGGGACACCTTGGTCTGGGCTACACCTTC.